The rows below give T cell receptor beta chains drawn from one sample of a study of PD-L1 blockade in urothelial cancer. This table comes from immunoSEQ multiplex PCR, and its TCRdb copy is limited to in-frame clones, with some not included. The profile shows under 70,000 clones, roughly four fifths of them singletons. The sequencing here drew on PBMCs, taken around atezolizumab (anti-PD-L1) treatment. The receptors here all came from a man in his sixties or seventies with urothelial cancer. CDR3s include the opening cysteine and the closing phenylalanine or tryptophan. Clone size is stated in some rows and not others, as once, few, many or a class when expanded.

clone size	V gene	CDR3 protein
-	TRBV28	CASSLPSGGLTEAFF
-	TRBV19	CASRGTGSGNFYEQYF
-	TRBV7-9	CASSPPGSRGELFF
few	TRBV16	CASSQSPGTSSYNEQFF
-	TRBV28	CASSLWAGRQETQYF
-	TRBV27	CASSPGQANQPQHF
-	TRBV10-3	CAISDSQGESADTQYF
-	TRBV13	CASSLGDGGLHGYTF
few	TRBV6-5	CASSYRGESTDTQYF
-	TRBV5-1	CASSPSTSGRAYEQYF
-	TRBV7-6	CASSLKGVNEQFF
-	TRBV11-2	CASSLSGLNGYTF
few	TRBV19	CASSITSTNEKLFF
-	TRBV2	CASSEGSPTGELFF
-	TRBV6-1	CASSEFPVYRGDTQYF
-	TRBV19	CASSIGQFYGYTF
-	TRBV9	CASSVVGSSYNEQFF
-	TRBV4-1	CASSQDGGRMTDTQYF
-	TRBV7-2	CASIRLAESGQFF
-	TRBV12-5	CASGLTSGLNTGELFF
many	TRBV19	CASSMQSANTGELFF
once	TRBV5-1	CASRVEGASSETQYF
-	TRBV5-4	CASSLASGGGLAGELFF
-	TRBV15	CATSRDIIGTGGSYNEQFF
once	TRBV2	CASSEPGGQGFGQPQHF
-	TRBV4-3	CASSQELPGLAPYVGGTGELFF
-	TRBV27	CASSFQGNYGYTF
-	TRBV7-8	CASSLGPQFQETQYF
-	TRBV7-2	CASSLGDRGLYYGYTF